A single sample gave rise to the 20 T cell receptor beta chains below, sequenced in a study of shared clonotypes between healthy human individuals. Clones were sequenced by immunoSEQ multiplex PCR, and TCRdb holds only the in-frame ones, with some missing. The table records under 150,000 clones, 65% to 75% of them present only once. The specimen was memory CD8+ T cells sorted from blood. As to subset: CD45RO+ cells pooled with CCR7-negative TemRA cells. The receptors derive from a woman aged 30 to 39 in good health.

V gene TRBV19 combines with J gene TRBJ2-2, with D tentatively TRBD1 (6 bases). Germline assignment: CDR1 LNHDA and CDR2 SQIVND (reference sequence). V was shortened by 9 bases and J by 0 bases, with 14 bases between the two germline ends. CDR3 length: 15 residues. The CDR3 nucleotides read TGTGCCAGCAAGGGGACAAGCGCGAACACCGGGGAGCTGTTTTTT. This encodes CASKGTSANTGELFF.

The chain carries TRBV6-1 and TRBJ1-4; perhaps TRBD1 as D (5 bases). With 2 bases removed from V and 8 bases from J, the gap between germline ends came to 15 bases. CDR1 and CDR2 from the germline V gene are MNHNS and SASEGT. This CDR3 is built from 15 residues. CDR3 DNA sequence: TGTGCCAGCAGTGAATCAGTGACAGACGGGGAAAAACTGTTTTTT. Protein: CASSESVTDGEKLFF.

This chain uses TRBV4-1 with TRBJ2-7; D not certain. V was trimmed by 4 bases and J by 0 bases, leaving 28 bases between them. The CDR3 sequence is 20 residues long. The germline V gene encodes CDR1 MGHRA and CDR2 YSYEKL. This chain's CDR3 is CASSLLLRSRYPLPSYEQYF. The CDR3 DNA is TGCGCCAGCAGCCTACTGTTACGGTCGAGATACCCCCTGCCCTCCTACGAGCAGTACTTC.

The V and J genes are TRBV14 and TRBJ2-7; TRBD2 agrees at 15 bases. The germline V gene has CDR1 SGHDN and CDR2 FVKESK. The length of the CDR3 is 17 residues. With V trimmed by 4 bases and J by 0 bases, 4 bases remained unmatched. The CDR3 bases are TGTGCCAGCAGCCGCGGGACTAGCGGGAGGAGCTCCTACGAGCAGTACTTC. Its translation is CASSRGTSGRSSYEQYF.

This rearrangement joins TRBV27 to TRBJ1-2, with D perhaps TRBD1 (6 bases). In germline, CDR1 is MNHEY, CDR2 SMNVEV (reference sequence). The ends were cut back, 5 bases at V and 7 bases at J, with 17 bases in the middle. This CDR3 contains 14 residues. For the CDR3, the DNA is TGTGCCAGCAGTCAAATCAGGGGAGCGGGTGGCTACACCTTC. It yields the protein CASSQIRGAGGYTF.

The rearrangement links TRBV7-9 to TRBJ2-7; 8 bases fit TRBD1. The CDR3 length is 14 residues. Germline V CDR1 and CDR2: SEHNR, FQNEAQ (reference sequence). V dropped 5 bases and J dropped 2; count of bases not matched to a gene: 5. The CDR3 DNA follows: TGTGCCAGCAGCCCGGACAGGGTGGCCTACGAGCAGTACTTC. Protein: CASSPDRVAYEQYF.

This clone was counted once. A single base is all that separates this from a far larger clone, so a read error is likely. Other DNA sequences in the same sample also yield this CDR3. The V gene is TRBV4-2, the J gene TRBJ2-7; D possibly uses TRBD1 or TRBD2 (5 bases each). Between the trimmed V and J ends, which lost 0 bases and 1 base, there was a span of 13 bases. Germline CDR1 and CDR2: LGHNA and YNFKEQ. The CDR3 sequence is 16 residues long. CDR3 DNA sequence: TGTGCCAGCAGCCAAGAGGGGACGGAGACATCCTACGAGCAGTACTTC. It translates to CASSQEGTETSYEQYF.

CDR3 in amino acids: CASSPPSRGPYEQYF. The CDR3 DNA is TGTGCCAGCTCACCACCTAGCAGGGGACCCTACGAGCAGTACTTC. This chain joins TRBV18 and TRBJ2-7; D may be TRBD1 (6 bases). The CDR3 extends over 15 amino acids. V shed 0 bases and J shed 2 bases, with 11 bases lying between them. Germline lookup yields CDR1 KGHSH and CDR2 LQKENI.

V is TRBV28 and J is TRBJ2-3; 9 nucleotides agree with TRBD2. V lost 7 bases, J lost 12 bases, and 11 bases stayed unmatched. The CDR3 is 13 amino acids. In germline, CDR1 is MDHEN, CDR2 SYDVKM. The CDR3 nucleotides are TGTGCCAGCAACACTCCGGGACTAGCCGACCAGTATTTT. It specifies CASNTPGLADQYF.

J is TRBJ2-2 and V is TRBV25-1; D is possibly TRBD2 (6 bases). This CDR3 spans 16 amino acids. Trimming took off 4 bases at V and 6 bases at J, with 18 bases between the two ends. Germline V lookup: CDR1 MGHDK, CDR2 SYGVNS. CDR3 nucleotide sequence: TGTGCCAGCAGTGCCTACCGGGACTTTGATTCCGGGGAGCTGTTTTTT. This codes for CASSAYRDFDSGELFF.

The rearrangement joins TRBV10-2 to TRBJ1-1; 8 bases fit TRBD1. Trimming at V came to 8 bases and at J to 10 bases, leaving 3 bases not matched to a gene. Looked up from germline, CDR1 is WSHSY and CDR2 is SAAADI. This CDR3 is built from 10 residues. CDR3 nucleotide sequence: TGCGCCAGCGCCGGGACAGGAGCTTTCTTT. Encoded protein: CASAGTGAFF.

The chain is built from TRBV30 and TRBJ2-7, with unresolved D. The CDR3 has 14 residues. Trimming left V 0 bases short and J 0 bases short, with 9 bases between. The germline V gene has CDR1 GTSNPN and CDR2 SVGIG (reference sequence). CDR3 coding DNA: TGTGCCTGGAGTGTAGGGCTTAGCTCCTACGAGCAGTACTTC. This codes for CAWSVGLSSYEQYF. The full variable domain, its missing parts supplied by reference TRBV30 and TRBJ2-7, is SQTIHQWPATLVQPVGSPLSLECTVEGTSNPNLYWYRQAAGRGLQLLFYSVGIGQISSEVPQNLSASRPQDRQFILSSKKLLLSDSGFYLCAWSVGLSSYEQYFGPGTRLTVT.

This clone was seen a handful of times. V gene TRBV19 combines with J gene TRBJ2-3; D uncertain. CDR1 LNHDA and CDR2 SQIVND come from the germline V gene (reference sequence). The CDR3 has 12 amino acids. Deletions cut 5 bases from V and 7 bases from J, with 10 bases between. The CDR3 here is CASSDPVNTQYF. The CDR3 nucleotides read TGTGCCAGTAGTGATCCGGTGAATACGCAGTATTTT.

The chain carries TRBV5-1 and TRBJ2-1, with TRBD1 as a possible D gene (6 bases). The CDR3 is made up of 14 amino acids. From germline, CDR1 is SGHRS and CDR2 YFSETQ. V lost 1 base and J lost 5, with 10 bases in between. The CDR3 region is CASSLRGQDNEQFF. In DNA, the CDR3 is TGCGCCAGCAGCTTGCGGGGACAAGACAATGAGCAGTTCTTC.

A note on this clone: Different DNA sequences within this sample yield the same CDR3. CDR3 sequence: CASSVAGGSTEAFF. Written as DNA, the CDR3 is TGTGCCAGCAGCGTAGCCGGAGGTAGCACTGAAGCTTTCTTT. The chain carries TRBV9 and TRBJ1-1; the D is unclear. CDR3 length: 14 residues. The V gene lost 0 bases and the J gene lost 4 bases, with 10 bases spanning the gap. In germline, CDR1 is SGDLS, CDR2 YYNGEE.

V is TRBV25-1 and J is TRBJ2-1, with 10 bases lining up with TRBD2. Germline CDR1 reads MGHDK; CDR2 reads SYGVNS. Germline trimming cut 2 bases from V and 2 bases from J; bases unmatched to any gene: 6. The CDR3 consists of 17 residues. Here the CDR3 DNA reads TGTGCCAGCAGTGAACGCAGTACTAGCGGGACCTACAATGAGCAGTTCTTC. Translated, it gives CASSERSTSGTYNEQFF.

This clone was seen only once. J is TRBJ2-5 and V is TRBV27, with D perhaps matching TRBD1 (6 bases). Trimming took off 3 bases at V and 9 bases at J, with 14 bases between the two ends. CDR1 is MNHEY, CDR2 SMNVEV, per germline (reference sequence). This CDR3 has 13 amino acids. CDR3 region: CASSFGDKGAQYF. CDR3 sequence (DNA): TGTGCCAGCAGTTTTGGGGACAAGGGGGCCCAGTACTTC.

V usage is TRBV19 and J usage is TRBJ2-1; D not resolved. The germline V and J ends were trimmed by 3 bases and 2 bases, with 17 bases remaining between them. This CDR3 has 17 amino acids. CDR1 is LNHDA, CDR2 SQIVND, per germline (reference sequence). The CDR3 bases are TGTGCCAGTAGTATTCTGGGTAGCTACCTCGCCTACAATGAGCAGTTCTTC. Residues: CASSILGSYLAYNEQFF.

CDR3: CASSHPGQYYEQYF. In DNA, the CDR3 is TGTGCCAGCAGCCACCCGGGACAGTACTACGAGCAGTACTTC. The V gene is TRBV5-4, the J gene TRBJ2-7; 7 nucleotides agree with TRBD1. The V gene's germline CDR1 is SGHNT and CDR2 YYREEE (reference sequence). The CDR3 contains 14 residues. V shed 4 bases, J shed 3 bases, and the junction held 7 bases outside the gene matches.

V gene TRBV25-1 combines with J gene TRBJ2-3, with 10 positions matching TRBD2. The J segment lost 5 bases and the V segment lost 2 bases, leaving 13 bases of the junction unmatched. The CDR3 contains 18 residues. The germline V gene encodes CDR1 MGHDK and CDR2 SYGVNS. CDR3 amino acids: CASSEDGPLAGKLDTQYF. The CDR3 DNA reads TGTGCCAGCAGTGAAGATGGGCCACTAGCGGGAAAGTTAGATACGCAGTATTTT.